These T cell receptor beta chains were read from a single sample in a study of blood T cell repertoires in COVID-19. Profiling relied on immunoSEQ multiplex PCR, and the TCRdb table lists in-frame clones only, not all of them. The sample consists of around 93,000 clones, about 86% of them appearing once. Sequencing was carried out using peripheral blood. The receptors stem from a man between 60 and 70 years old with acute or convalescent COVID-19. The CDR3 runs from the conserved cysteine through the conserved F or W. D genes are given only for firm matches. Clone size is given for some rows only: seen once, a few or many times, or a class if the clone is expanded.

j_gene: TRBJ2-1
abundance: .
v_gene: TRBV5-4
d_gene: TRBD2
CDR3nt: TGTGCCAGCAGCTTGGAGCGGGGCGAGCAGTTCTTC
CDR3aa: CASSLERGEQFF

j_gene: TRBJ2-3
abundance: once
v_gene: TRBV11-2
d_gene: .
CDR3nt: TGTGCCAGCAGCCCTCGGACGGACTACGTGGATACGCAGTATTTT
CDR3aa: CASSPRTDYVDTQYF

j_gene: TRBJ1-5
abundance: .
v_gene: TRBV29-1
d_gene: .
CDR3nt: TGCAGCGTTGCCAGGGGATCGGATCAGCCCCAGCATTTT
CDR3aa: CSVARGSDQPQHF

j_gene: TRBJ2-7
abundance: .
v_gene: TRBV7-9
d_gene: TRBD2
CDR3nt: TGTGCCAGCAGCAGGACTAGCGGGGAGGCATTCTACGAGCAGTACTTC
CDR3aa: CASSRTSGEAFYEQYF

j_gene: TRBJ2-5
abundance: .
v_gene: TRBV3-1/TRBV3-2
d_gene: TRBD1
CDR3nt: TGTGCCAGCCTATCAGGGGGAGAGACCCAGTACTTC
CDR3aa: CASLSGGETQYF

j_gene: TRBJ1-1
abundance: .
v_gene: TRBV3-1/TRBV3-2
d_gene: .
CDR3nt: TGTGCCAGCAGTTCCACGGGTGAAGCTTTCTTT
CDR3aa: CASSSTGEAFF

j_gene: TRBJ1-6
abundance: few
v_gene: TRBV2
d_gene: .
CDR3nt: TGTGCCAGCAGTGAAACGGGAGCGGGGAATTCACCCCTCCACTTT
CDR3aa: CASSETGAGNSPLHF

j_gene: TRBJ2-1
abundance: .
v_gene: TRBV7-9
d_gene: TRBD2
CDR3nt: TGTGCCAGCAGCTTCCAGCGGGATTACAATGAGCAGTTCTTC
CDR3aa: CASSFQRDYNEQFF

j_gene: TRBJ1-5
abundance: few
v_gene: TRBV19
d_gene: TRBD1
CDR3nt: TGTGCCGCCGAGGGACAGTATAGCAATCAGCCCCAGCATTTT
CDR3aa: CAAEGQYSNQPQHF

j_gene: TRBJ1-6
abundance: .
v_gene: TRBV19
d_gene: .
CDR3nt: TGTGCCAGTAGTATCGGGATTAATTCACCCCTCCACTTT
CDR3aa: CASSIGINSPLHF

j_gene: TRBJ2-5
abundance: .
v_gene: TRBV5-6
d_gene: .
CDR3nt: TGTGCCAGCAGCACTCTCAGGGGTTTGGAGACCCAGTACTTC
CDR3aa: CASSTLRGLETQYF

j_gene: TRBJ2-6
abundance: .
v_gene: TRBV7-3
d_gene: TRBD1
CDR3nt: TGTGCCAGCGCTAGGGACAGACCTTACTCTGGGGCCAACGTCCTGACTTTC
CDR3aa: CASARDRPYSGANVLTF

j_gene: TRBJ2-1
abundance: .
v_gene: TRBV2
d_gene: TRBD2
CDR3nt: TGTGCCAGCAGTGAAGGGGGACTAGCGTTGAATGAGCAGTTCTTC
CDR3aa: CASSEGGLALNEQFF

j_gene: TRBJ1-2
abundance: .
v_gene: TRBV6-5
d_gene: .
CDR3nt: TGTGCCAGCAGTTACTCGAGATCCAGGGGCAACTATGGCTACACCTTC
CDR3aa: CASSYSRSRGNYGYTF

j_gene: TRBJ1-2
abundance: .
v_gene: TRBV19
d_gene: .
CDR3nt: TGTGCCAGTAGTATATCCCTGTATGGCTACACCTTC
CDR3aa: CASSISLYGYTF

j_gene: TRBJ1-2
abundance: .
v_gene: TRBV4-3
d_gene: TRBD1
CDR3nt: TGCGCCAGCTCGACAGGGCCCGGGATTGGGGGCTACACCTTC
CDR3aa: CASSTGPGIGGYTF

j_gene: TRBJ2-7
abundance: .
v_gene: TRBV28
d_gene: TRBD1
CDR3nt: TGTGCCAGCTCCAGGACAGGGTACGAGCAGTACTTC
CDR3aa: CASSRTGYEQYF

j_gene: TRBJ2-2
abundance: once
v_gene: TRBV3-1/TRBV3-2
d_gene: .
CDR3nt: TGTGCCAGCAGCCAAGAGGTCCAGGGCACCGGGGAGCTGTTTTTT
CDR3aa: CASSQEVQGTGELFF

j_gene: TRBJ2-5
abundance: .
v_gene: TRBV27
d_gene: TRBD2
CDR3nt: TGTGCCAGCAGTTCTCCTAGCGGGAGCGTACAAGAGACCCAGTACTTC
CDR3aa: CASSSPSGSVQETQYF

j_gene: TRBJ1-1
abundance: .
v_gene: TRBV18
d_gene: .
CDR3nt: TGTGCCAGCTCACCCGGAAATTTAGCAATGGGCACTGAAGCTTTCTTT
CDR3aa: CASSPGNLAMGTEAFF

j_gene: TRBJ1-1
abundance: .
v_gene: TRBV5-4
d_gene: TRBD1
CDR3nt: TGTGCCAGCAGCTTGGCCGGGGCAGGGGGGAGGGCTTTCTTT
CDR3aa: CASSLAGAGGRAFF

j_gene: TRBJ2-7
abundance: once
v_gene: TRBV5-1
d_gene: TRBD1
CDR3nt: TGCGCCAGCAGCTTTGGACAGGGGGGGACGAACGAGCAGTACTTC
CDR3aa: CASSFGQGGTNEQYF

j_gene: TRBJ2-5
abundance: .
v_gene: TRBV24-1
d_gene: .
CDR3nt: TGTGCCACCAGTGATCCCACAGGGTTCCAAGAGACCCAGTACTTC
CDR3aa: CATSDPTGFQETQYF

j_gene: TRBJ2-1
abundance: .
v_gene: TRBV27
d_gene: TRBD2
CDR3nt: TGTGCCAGCAGTTTAAAGACTAGCGGGAGGCATGAGCAGTTCTTC
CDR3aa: CASSLKTSGRHEQFF

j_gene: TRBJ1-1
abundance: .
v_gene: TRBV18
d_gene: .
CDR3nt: TGTGCCAGCTCACCGGGCAGGGGCGCGGAGAACACTGAAGCTTTCTTT
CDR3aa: CASSPGRGAENTEAFF

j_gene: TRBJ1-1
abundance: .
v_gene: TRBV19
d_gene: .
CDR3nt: TGTGCCAGTAGATTAGAAGGGACTACGGGAAGAGAAGCTTTCTTT
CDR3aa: CASRLEGTTGREAFF

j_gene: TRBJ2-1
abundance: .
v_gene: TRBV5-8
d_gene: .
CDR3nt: TGTGCCAGCAGCGCCGGGACTGTCTTCTACAATGAGCAGTTCTTC
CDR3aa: CASSAGTVFYNEQFF

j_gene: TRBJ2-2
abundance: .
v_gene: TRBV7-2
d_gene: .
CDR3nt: TGTGCCAGCAGCTTACAGGCAGACTATAACACCGGGGAGCTGTTTTTT
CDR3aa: CASSLQADYNTGELFF